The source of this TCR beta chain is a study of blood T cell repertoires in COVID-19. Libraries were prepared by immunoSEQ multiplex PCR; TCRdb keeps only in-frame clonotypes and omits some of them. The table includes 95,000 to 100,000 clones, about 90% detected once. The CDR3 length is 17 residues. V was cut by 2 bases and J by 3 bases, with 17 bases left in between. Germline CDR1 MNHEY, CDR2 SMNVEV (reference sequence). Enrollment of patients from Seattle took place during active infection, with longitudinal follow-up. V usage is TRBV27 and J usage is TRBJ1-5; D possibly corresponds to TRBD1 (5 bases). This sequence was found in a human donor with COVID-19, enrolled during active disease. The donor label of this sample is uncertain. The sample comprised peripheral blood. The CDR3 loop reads CASSLDRRVGINQPQHF. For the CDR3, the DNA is TGTGCCAGCAGTTTAGATCGCAGGGTTGGGATCAATCAGCCCCAGCATTTT.